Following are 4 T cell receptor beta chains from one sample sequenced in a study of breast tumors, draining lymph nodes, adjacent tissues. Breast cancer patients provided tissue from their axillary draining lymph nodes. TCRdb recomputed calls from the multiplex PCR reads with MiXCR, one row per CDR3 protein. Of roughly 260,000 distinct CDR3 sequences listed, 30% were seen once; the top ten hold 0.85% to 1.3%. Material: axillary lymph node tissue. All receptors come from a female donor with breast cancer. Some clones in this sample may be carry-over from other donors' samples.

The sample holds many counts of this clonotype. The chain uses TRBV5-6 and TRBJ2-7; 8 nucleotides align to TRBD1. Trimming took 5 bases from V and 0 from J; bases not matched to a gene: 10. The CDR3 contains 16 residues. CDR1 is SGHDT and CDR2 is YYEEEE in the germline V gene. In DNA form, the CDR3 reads TGTGCCAGCAGTCAACTTGGGGACAGGAGCTCCTACGAGCAGTACTTC. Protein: CASSQLGDRSSYEQYF.

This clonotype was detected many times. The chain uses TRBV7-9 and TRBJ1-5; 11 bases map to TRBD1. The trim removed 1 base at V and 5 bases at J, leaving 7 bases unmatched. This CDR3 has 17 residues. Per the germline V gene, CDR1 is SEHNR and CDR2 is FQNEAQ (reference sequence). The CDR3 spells CASSLGTGGAFDQPQHF. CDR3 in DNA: TGTGCCAGCAGCTTAGGGACAGGGGGCGCCTTTGATCAGCCCCAGCATTTT.

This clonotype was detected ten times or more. CDR3 coding DNA: TGCAGCATAGTTAAAGACAGGTTCACAGATACGCAGTATTTT. It yields the protein CSIVKDRFTDTQYF. This chain links TRBV29-1 with TRBJ2-3; a weak D match, TRBD1 (6 bases). The CDR3 runs 14 residues. Germline V gives CDR1 SQVTM, CDR2 ANQGSEA. V lost 8 bases, J lost 2 bases, and 17 bases lay in between.

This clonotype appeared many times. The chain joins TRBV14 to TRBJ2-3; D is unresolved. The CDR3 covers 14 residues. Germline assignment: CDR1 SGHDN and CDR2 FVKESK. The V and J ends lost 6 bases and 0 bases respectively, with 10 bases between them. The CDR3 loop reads CASSWADSTDTQYF. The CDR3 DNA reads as TGTGCCAGCAGTTGGGCGGATAGCACAGATACGCAGTATTTT. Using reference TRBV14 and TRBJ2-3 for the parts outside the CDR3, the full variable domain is EAGVTQFPSHSVIEKGQTVTLRCDPISGHDNLYWYRRVMGKEIKFLLHFVKESKQDESGMPNNRFLAERTGGTYSTLKVQPAELEDSGVYFCASSWADSTDTQYFGPGTRLTVL.